The 14 T cell receptor beta chains below all came from one sample that was sequenced in a study of T-cell memory formation after mild COVID-19. In TCRdb, the 5' RACE reads were re-called with MiXCR into one record per CDR3 protein. The table records 400,000 to 550,000 distinct CDR3 sequences, roughly 23% of them present only once. The sample taken for sequencing was PBMCs or a T cell subset sorted from them (not recorded which). The receptors stem from an adult woman who had mild COVID-19 (a few samples of this study predate the infection). Cell type and time point are not known.

This clonotype was recorded a few times. V and J are TRBV12-3 or TRBV12-4 and TRBJ2-7; perhaps TRBD1 as D (5 bases). V lost 6 bases to trimming and J lost 0 bases, with 12 bases between them. CDR3 length: 14 amino acids. Here the CDR3 DNA reads TGTGCCAGCAGCCATGATGACAGCTCCTACGAGCAGTACTTC. It encodes CASSHDDSSYEQYF.

The J gene is TRBJ2-5, the V gene TRBV5-1; possible D gene TRBD2, 6 bases. This CDR3 has 16 amino acids. V was trimmed by 7 bases and J by 5 bases, leaving 24 bases between them. Germline CDR1 SGHRS, CDR2 YFSETQ. CDR3 protein: CASYPFSGGIPETQYF. CDR3 DNA sequence: TGCGCCAGCTACCCATTCTCTGGGGGGATCCCGGAGACCCAGTACTTC. Combining the CDR3 with reference TRBV5-1 and TRBJ2-5 gives the whole variable domain KAGVTQTPRYLIKTRGQQVTLSCSPISGHRSVSWYQQTPGQGLQFLFEYFSETQRNKGNFPGRFSGRQFSNSRSEMNVSTLELGDSALYLCASYPFSGGIPETQYFGPGTRLLVL.

This clonotype occurred a few times. This chain connects TRBV30 to TRBJ2-2, with D unclear. CDR3 length equals 13 residues. V was trimmed by 0 bases and J by 7 bases, leaving 9 bases between them. The germline CDR1 and CDR2 sequences are GTSNPN and SVGIG (reference sequence). The CDR3 region has the DNA TGTGCCTGGAGTGTACGCTGGGACGGGGAGCTGTTTTTT. As protein: CAWSVRWDGELFF.

This chain uses TRBV6-5 with TRBJ1-1, with a weak D call TRBD1 (6 bases). The CDR3 is 15 residues long. V lost 6 bases to trimming and J lost 8 bases, with 22 bases between them. Germline values: CDR1 MNHEY, CDR2 SVGAGI. In DNA, the CDR3 is TGTGCCAGCAGCAGCCCCTTGAGCCAGGGGCTCGAAGCTTTCTTT. It codes for CASSSPLSQGLEAFF.

This clonotype occurred a few times. The V call is TRBV5-1, the J call TRBJ1-4; no clear D. V dropped 4 bases and J dropped 0 bases, with 7 bases sitting between them. The CDR3 sequence is 14 residues long. The germline gives CDR1 SGHRS, CDR2 YFSETQ. Here the CDR3 reads CASSGTTTNEKLFF. Written as DNA, the CDR3 is TGCGCCAGCAGCGGTACCACAACTAATGAAAAACTGTTTTTT.

The sample holds a few counts of this clonotype. V gene TRBV5-1 combines with J gene TRBJ2-2; a weak D match, TRBD1 (7 bases). Germline loops: CDR1 SGHRS, CDR2 YFSETQ. V lost 4 bases and J lost 5, with 15 bases in between. The CDR3 is made up of 15 amino acids. The CDR3 DNA sequence: TGCGCCAGCAGCCCGGGGGACAGCTCGACCGGGGAGCTGTTTTTT. Translated, it gives CASSPGDSSTGELFF. Variable domain in full (rest from reference TRBV5-1 and TRBJ2-2): KAGVTQTPRYLIKTRGQQVTLSCSPISGHRSVSWYQQTPGQGLQFLFEYFSETQRNKGNFPGRFSGRQFSNSRSEMNVSTLELGDSALYLCASSPGDSSTGELFFGEGSRLTVL.

V gene TRBV10-2 combines with J gene TRBJ2-2, with D perhaps matching TRBD2 (6 bases). CDR1 and CDR2 (germline): WSHSY, SAAADI. Trimming took 4 bases from V and 1 from J, leaving 10 bases between them. The CDR3 runs 15 residues. The CDR3 DNA reads TGCGCCAGCAGTGTCGGGAGCCAGAACACCGGGGAGCTGTTTTTT. Translating it yields CASSVGSQNTGELFF.

Written as DNA, the CDR3 is TGCAGTGCTAGAGGAATGGGGGTTCGTTTCGAGACCCAGTACTTC. It specifies CSARGMGVRFETQYF. V gene TRBV20-1 combines with J gene TRBJ2-5; perhaps D is TRBD1 or TRBD2 (5 bases each). The length of the CDR3 is 15 residues. The V gene lost 1 base and the J gene lost 5 bases, with 17 bases spanning the gap. Germline CDR1 reads DFQATT; CDR2 reads SNEGSKA (reference sequence).

The chain recombines TRBV19 with TRBJ2-7; 10 positions match TRBD2. The J segment lost 5 bases and the V segment lost 6 bases, leaving 7 bases of the junction unmatched. The length of the CDR3 is 14 residues. Germline CDR1 and CDR2: LNHDA and SQIVND (reference sequence). CDR3 loop: CASRTLAGVHEQYF. Written as DNA, the CDR3 is TGTGCCAGTAGGACCCTAGCGGGAGTTCACGAGCAGTACTTC. The entire variable domain, with the rest obtained from reference TRBV19 and TRBJ2-7, is as follows: DGGITQSPKYLFRKEGQNVTLSCEQNLNHDAMYWYRQDPGQGLRLIYYSQIVNDFQKGDIAEGYSVSREKKESFPLTVTSAQKNPTAFYLCASRTLAGVHEQYFGPGTRLTVT.

This clonotype has just a few counts. The gene calls are TRBV7-6 and TRBJ2-1, with D perhaps being TRBD1 or TRBD2 (6 bases each). This CDR3 is built from 17 residues. From germline, CDR1 is SGHVS and CDR2 FNYEAQ. V was clipped by 5 bases and J by 0 bases, with 17 bases between them. CDR3 protein: CASSPARGQGSYNEQFF. The CDR3 DNA sequence: TGTGCCAGCAGCCCCGCGCGGGGACAAGGCTCCTACAATGAGCAGTTCTTC.

The chain uses TRBV20-1 and TRBJ1-2; 11 nucleotides match TRBD1. V lost 3 bases to trimming and J lost 4 bases; unmatched junction nucleotides: 4. CDR1 is DFQATT, CDR2 SNEGSKA, per germline (reference sequence). This CDR3 has 14 amino acids. The CDR3 DNA sequence: TGCAGTGCTAGGGGACAGGGGGGGACCTATGGCTACACCTTC. This codes for CSARGQGGTYGYTF.

This clonotype was observed a handful of times. The rearrangement joins TRBV4-2 to TRBJ2-1; D is perhaps TRBD2 (6 bases). Germline V CDR1 and CDR2: LGHNA, YNFKEQ. V lost 0 bases to trimming and J lost 5 bases, with 17 bases between them. This CDR3 contains 17 residues. The CDR3 DNA is TGTGCCAGCAGCCAAGATAGGGTGGCGGGAAGCCACAATGAGCAGTTCTTC. It is translated as CASSQDRVAGSHNEQFF.

The rearrangement joins TRBV4-3 to TRBJ1-2; no clear D gene. Germline V gene data show CDR1 as LGHNA and CDR2 as YSLEER. V shed 0 bases and J shed 0 bases, with 14 bases lying between them. CDR3 length: 17 amino acids. Here the CDR3 reads CASSQEGYSLANYGYTF. DNA for the CDR3: TGCGCCAGCAGCCAAGAGGGGTACTCTTTAGCTAACTATGGCTACACCTTC.

In its sample, this clonotype was seen a few times. The chain is built from TRBV4-3 and TRBJ1-1; D is possibly TRBD1 (6 bases). V was pared by 0 bases and J by 8 bases, with 13 bases between. CDR1 is LGHNA, CDR2 YSLEER, per germline. CDR3 length: 14 amino acids. CDR3 nucleotides: TGCGCCAGCAGCCAAGAGGGGGCTTCCTGGGAAGCTTTCTTT. It specifies CASSQEGASWEAFF.